This TCR beta chain was captured by sequencing in a study of blood T cell repertoires in COVID-19. At the level of the study: COVID-19 samples from acute and convalescent phases originated in the United States, Italy and Spain. Sources were T cells, B-cell-depleted T cells, or PBMCs; the material itself was cDNA or gDNA.

As handled by the study authors: Estimates of nucleated cell counts were drawn from the amplification of reference gene primers. This table comes from immunoSEQ multiplex PCR, and its TCRdb copy is limited to in-frame clones, with some not included. V and J calls and clone size come straight from that table; D and trimming were deduced from the DNA. The sample includes around 75,000 clones, about nine tenths of them seen just once. The CDR3 totals 15 residues. V shed 4 bases, J shed 4 bases, and the junction held 6 bases outside the gene matches. Germline V gives CDR1 LGHNA, CDR2 YSLEER. This clonotype was obtained from a human donor in a cohort sampled during active COVID-19. Material for sequencing was peripheral blood. The J gene is TRBJ2-7, the V gene TRBV4-3; TRBD1 agrees at 11 bases. The CDR3 spells CASSPGTGGLYEQYF. In DNA form, the CDR3 reads TGCGCCAGCAGCCCCGGGACAGGGGGTTTGTACGAGCAGTACTTC.